These 18 T cell receptor beta chains came from one sample sequenced in a study of beta chain features in type 1 diabetes. Expressed TCRB transcripts were sequenced because the isolated RNA had all been reverse transcribed beforehand. Libraries were prepared by immunoSEQ multiplex PCR; TCRdb keeps only in-frame clonotypes and omits some of them. The sample carries around 500,000 clones, over 25% recorded once. Sequencing was performed on naive CD4+ T cells from blood. These receptors all come from a man younger than 35 in good health.

This CDR3 reads CASSLLDAGETQYF. The CDR3 DNA follows: TGCGCCAGCAGCCTTCTAGATGCTGGAGAGACCCAGTACTTC. The chain combines TRBV5-1 with TRBJ2-5; D gene unclear. The germline CDR1 and CDR2 sequences are SGHRS and YFSETQ. The V and J ends lost 4 bases and 4 bases respectively, with 14 bases between them. The length of the CDR3 is 14 residues.

This clone was picked up a small number of times. The gene calls are TRBV30 and TRBJ2-6; no reliable D call. Trimming took 2 bases from V and 1 from J, leaving 6 bases between them. The CDR3 is 14 residues long. Germline CDR1 reads GTSNPN; CDR2 reads SVGIG (reference sequence). This CDR3 is CAWSKESGANVLTF. In DNA, the CDR3 is TGTGCCTGGAGTAAGGAATCTGGGGCCAACGTCCTGACTTTC.

CDR3 sequence (DNA): TGCAGTGCTTACAGGGGGTACGAGCAGTACTTC. It is translated as CSAYRGYEQYF. J is TRBJ2-7 and V is TRBV20-1; 8 positions match TRBD1. Germline values: CDR1 DFQATT, CDR2 SNEGSKA (reference sequence). Trimming at V came to 5 bases and at J to 4 bases, leaving 1 base not matched to a gene. CDR3 size: 11 residues.

The chain combines TRBV29-1 with TRBJ2-7, with 7 bases that match TRBD1. The germline V gene has CDR1 SQVTM and CDR2 ANQGSEA. The CDR3 contains 14 residues. V shed 6 bases and J 1 base; nucleotides not matched to a gene: 9. The CDR3 is CSVGMGRGSYEQYF. The DNA of the CDR3 is TGCAGCGTGGGTATGGGCAGGGGGTCCTACGAGCAGTACTTC.

V is TRBV29-1 and J is TRBJ2-7, with TRBD2 matching 7 bases. The germline gives CDR1 SQVTM, CDR2 ANQGSEA. The length of the CDR3 is 14 residues. The V segment lost 4 bases and the J segment 0 bases; nucleotides outside the gene matches: 6. CDR3 nucleotide sequence: TGCAGCGTTGGGCTAGCGGCTAGCTCCTACGAGCAGTACTTC. Translated: CSVGLAASSYEQYF.

In its sample, this clone was seen once. The genes are TRBV4-2 and TRBJ2-7; unclear D gene. Looked up from germline, CDR1 is LGHNA and CDR2 is YNFKEQ. The CDR3 is made up of 14 amino acids. Deletions cut 0 bases from V and 0 bases from J, with 6 bases between. Here the CDR3 reads CASSQETSSYEQYF. CDR3 nucleotide sequence: TGTGCCAGCAGCCAAGAAACGAGCTCCTACGAGCAGTACTTC.

V and J are TRBV28 and TRBJ1-5; D not resolved. The ends were cut back, 5 bases at V and 5 bases at J, with 7 bases in the middle. Germline CDR1 MDHEN, CDR2 SYDVKM. The length of the CDR3 is 12 residues. The CDR3 here is CASSISYQPQHF. The DNA of the CDR3 is TGTGCCAGCAGTATATCGTATCAGCCCCAGCATTTT.

This clone was counted only a few times. The rearrangement uses TRBV21-1 and TRBJ2-5; the table assigns TRBD2, which was not confirmed against the DNA. TRBV21-1 counts as a pseudogene. This CDR3 contains 16 residues. The CDR3 spells CASSKDCGLEGETQYF. For the CDR3, the DNA is TGTGCCAGCAGCAAAGATTGCGGGCTGGAGGGAGAGACCCAGTACTTC.

The CDR3 DNA follows: TGTGCCACCAGGACTAGCGGGACGTACGAGCAGTACTTC. It specifies CATRTSGTYEQYF. This rearrangement joins TRBV6-1 to TRBJ2-7; TRBD2 agrees at 12 bases. This CDR3 has 13 amino acids. Germline V gene lookup returns CDR1 MNHNS and CDR2 SASEGT. Trimming cost V 10 bases and J 4 bases; bases outside gene matches: 5.

This clone was seen a handful of times. The rearrangement links TRBV10-3 to TRBJ2-7; maybe TRBD1 (5 bases). This CDR3 contains 13 residues. The V gene's germline CDR1 is ENHRY and CDR2 SYGVKD. Trimming cost V 11 bases and J 2 bases, with 16 bases left between them. The CDR3 nucleotides read TGTGCCTCCGCTACAGGTCCTCCCTACGAGCAGTACTTC. Its translation is CASATGPPYEQYF.

This clone came up a few times. V is TRBV6-6 and J is TRBJ2-5; no clear D gene. The CDR3 has 14 amino acids. V lost 2 bases, J lost 1 base, and 8 bases lay in between. Germline V CDR1 and CDR2: MNHNY, SVGAGI (reference sequence). The CDR3 here is CASSYPGSQETQYF. CDR3 DNA sequence: TGTGCCAGCAGTTACCCCGGGTCCCAAGAGACCCAGTACTTC.

This clone was observed a single time. The chain is built from TRBV18 and TRBJ2-7; D remains ambiguous. The ends were cut back, 1 base at V and 6 bases at J, with 10 bases in the middle. From germline, CDR1 is KGHSH and CDR2 LQKENI. The CDR3 contains 13 residues. CDR3 nucleotide sequence: TGTGCCAGCTCACCACTTGAGAGCAGCGAGCAGTACTTC. It translates to CASSPLESSEQYF.

CDR3 DNA sequence: TGCGCCAGCAGCCAAATAAACAATGAGCAGTTCTTC. Translated: CASSQINNEQFF. The V and J genes are TRBV4-1 and TRBJ2-1; D gene ambiguous. Germline V gives CDR1 MGHRA, CDR2 YSYEKL. The CDR3 is 12 residues long. The V and J ends lost 2 bases and 5 bases respectively, with 4 bases between them.

This clone was observed a few times. The J gene is TRBJ2-7, the V gene TRBV2; D is perhaps TRBD1 or TRBD2 (5 bases each). The V end was cut by 6 bases, the J end by 5 bases, with 20 bases between. The germline gives CDR1 SNHLY, CDR2 FYNNEI. The CDR3 has 15 amino acids. CDR3 region: CASSRPDRVGDEQYF. The CDR3, as DNA: TGTGCCAGCAGCCGACCGGACCGCGTGGGGGACGAGCAGTACTTC.

This clone was counted a few times. The chain joins TRBV18 to TRBJ1-2; maybe TRBD1 (6 bases). The CDR3 extends over 15 amino acids. The germline CDR1 and CDR2 sequences are KGHSH and LQKENI. The ends were cut back, 3 bases at V and 4 bases at J, with 15 bases in the middle. The CDR3, as DNA: TGTGCCAGCTCACCTTGGCAGGGGCTCGGCTATGGCTACACCTTC. Amino acids: CASSPWQGLGYGYTF.

This clone was counted between two and nine times. The chain uses TRBV29-1 and TRBJ2-7; 8 bases agree with TRBD1. The ends lost 4 bases at V and 1 base at J; junction bases unmatched: 9. CDR1 is SQVTM, CDR2 ANQGSEA, per germline. This CDR3 contains 15 residues. CDR3 residues: CSVGMTGERSYEQYF. The CDR3 DNA sequence: TGCAGCGTTGGAATGACAGGGGAAAGATCCTACGAGCAGTACTTC.

The CDR3 region has the DNA TGTGCCAGCAGGTACGGGGGAAACTATGGCTACACCTTC. Translated, it gives CASRYGGNYGYTF. The rearrangement links TRBV2 to TRBJ1-2; TRBD1 might be the D (5 bases). The length of the CDR3 is 13 residues. The ends were cut back, 6 bases at V and 2 bases at J, with 10 bases in the middle. Germline V gene data show CDR1 as SNHLY and CDR2 as FYNNEI.

The chain is built from TRBV13 and TRBJ2-6; D ambiguous. Germline V gives CDR1 PRHDT, CDR2 FYEKMQ (reference sequence). V was clipped by 8 bases and J by 0 bases, with 8 bases between them. This CDR3 contains 14 residues. DNA of the CDR3: TGTGCCAGCCGACCAGCCTCTGGGGCCAACGTCCTGACTTTC. This codes for CASRPASGANVLTF.